This T cell receptor beta chain was captured in a study of cytomegalovirus exposure and HLA in healthy donors. The V and J ends lost 3 bases and 7 bases respectively, with 12 bases between them. Germline V gives CDR1 SQVTM, CDR2 ANQGSEA. This CDR3 is built from 12 residues. The study ran its PCR with 60 Vbeta and 13 Jbeta primers. Repertoires were generated with immunoSEQ multiplex PCR, while TCRdb's copy carries only in-frame clones and drops some. The sample lists 200,000 to 250,000 clones, 85% to 90% occurring once. Sequencing input: PBMCs. The TCR sequence derives from a human donor in good health. The V and J genes are TRBV29-1 and TRBJ2-5, with D unclear. The CDR3 region is CSVEFTIATQYF. As DNA, the CDR3 is TGCAGCGTTGAGTTTACTATCGCGACCCAGTACTTC.